This T cell receptor beta chain emerged from a study of shared clonotypes between healthy human individuals. Study conclusions and caveats: The naive CD4 repertoires of a few donors were compared, and approximately 4.5% of clonotypes were shared.

Clones were sequenced by immunoSEQ multiplex PCR, and TCRdb holds only the in-frame ones, with some missing. The sample yields about 800,000 clones, approximately 96% seen once. CDR1 and CDR2 (germline): ENHRY, SYGVKD. The CDR3 spans 19 residues. The germline V and J ends were trimmed by 0 bases and 1 base, with 18 bases remaining between them. Selected positively for CCR7 and CD45RO-negative, naive CD8 cells excluded terminally differentiated effector memory CD45RA+ cells. This clone has a single count. Antigen: not known. Sequenced sample: naive CD8+ T cells sorted from blood. The chain is built from TRBV10-3 and TRBJ2-2, with D possibly TRBD1 on 6 matching bases. This clonotype originated in a man aged 25 to 40 in good health. In DNA, the CDR3 is TGTGCCATCAGTGAGTCGAGAGTAGGAGGACAGCTGAACACCGGGGAGCTGTTTTTT. Its protein product is CAISESRVGGQLNTGELFF.